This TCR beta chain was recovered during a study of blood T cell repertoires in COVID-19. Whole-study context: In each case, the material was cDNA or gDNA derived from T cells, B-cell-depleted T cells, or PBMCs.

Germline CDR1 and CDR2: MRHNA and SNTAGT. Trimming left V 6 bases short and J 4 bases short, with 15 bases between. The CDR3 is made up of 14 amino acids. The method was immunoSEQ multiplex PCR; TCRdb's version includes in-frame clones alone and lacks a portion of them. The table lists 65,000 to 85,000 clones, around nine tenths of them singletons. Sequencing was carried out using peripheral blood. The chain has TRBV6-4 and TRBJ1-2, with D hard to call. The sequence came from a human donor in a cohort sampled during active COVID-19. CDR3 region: CASSETSVGYGYTF. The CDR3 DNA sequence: TGTGCCAGCAGCGAGACCAGCGTGGGCTATGGCTACACCTTC.